This T cell receptor (beta chain) stems from a study of metastatic and nonmetastatic thyroid tumors. At the level of the study: Across blood and tumor or nodule tissue, repertoires from malignant and benign thyroid patients were compared with one another. Study-wide findings and caveats: Across blood and tumor, TCR beta diversity in malignant thyroid tumors was reportedly significantly higher than in benign nodules.

Thyroid surgery was performed in patients who had received no treatment beforehand. The CDR3 sequence is 15 residues long. With 7 bases removed from V and 0 bases from J, the gap between germline ends came to 13 bases. Original data processing: CDR3 was compared across clinicopathological groups, and the resulting differences were used to build a distant-metastasis classifier for papillary thyroid cancer. TCRdb re-called the PCR reads through MiXCR. These V and J calls rely on TCRdb rather than the paper's analysis. The sample holds around 50,000 clones; 25% to 30% are singletons and the top ten take roughly 15%. In the case of this clone: Its antigen remains unknown.

This TCR was sampled from a female donor with papillary thyroid cancer or a benign thyroid nodule (not recorded which). Some clones in this sample may be carry-over from other donors' samples. The V and J genes are TRBV12-3 or TRBV12-4 and TRBJ1-3; D not resolved. Sequencing used blood. CDR3 in amino acids: CASKWRRDSGNTIYF. The CDR3 DNA follows: TGTGCCAGCAAGTGGAGGCGTGACTCTGGAAACACCATATATTTT.